The present TCR beta chain was sequenced within a study of early T cells in non-severe SARS-CoV-2 infection. As for the study in general: Chains were unpaired, as sequencing was done on bulk RNA from unsorted whole blood.

Study-wide results and limits: VDJdb matching skewed toward anti-spike CD8 responses, missing private and CD4 specificities.

As to this clonotype: What it recognizes is unknown.

Unique molecular identifiers were affixed to single, distinct cDNA molecules. Using its own MiXCR run on the 5' RACE reads, TCRdb lists one record per CDR3 protein. In the table there are 75,000 or so distinct CDR3 sequences, 11% to 15% of which are singletons. The CDR3 length is 16 residues. CDR1 and CDR2 from the germline V gene are MNHEY and SVGEGT. Trimming at V came to 7 bases and at J to 7 bases, leaving 13 bases not matched to a gene. The chain uses TRBV6-2 or TRBV6-3 and TRBJ2-2; TRBD2 matches 9 bases. The TCR originated in an adult who was a healthcare worker with PCR-confirmed SARS-CoV-2 infection or an uninfected control (not recorded which). Sequencing was carried out using whole blood. The CDR3 protein is CASTLAGASVNGELFF. CDR3 nucleotide sequence: TGTGCCAGCACCTTAGCGGGGGCCTCCGTGAACGGGGAGCTGTTTTTT.